This entry is about one T cell receptor beta chain. These data are taken from a study of blood T cell repertoires in COVID-19. Germline V CDR1 and CDR2: SGHRS, YFSETQ. The CDR3 is 17 amino acids. V lost 0 bases to trimming and J lost 3 bases, with 17 bases between them. Produced via immunoSEQ multiplex PCR; TCRdb's table is partial and in-frame only. The sample records fewer than 250,000 clones, around nine tenths being singletons. This TCR derives from a man aged 30-40 years with COVID-19, enrolled during active disease. The chain employs TRBV5-1 and TRBJ2-3; weak D call: TRBD2 (6 bases). Sample: peripheral blood. CDR3 amino acids: CASSLGVTGELTDTQYF. CDR3 DNA sequence: TGCGCCAGCAGCTTGGGAGTCACGGGGGAACTGACAGATACGCAGTATTTT. Based on the CDR3 plus reference TRBV5-1 and TRBJ2-3, the full variable domain is KAGVTQTPRYLIKTRGQQVTLSCSPISGHRSVSWYQQTPGQGLQFLFEYFSETQRNKGNFPGRFSGRQFSNSRSEMNVSTLELGDSALYLCASSLGVTGELTDTQYFGPGTRLTVL.